Listed here are 15 T cell receptor beta chains from one sample, sequenced in a study of circulating and synovial CD4+ cells in juvenile arthritis. Only in-frame clones appear in the TCRdb table, and some are missing; sequencing was by immunoSEQ multiplex PCR. This sample yields tens of thousands of clones, of which around 96% are seen a single time; approximately 0.7% belongs to the top ten. Sequenced material: CD4+ T cells from blood. The origin of the receptors is a human donor with juvenile idiopathic arthritis.

V gene TRBV10-2 combines with J gene TRBJ1-3, with a tentative D call TRBD1 (5 bases). Deletions cut 0 bases from V and 2 bases from J, with 8 bases between. The length of the CDR3 is 15 residues. CDR1 WSHSY and CDR2 SAAADI come from the germline V gene. Written as DNA, the CDR3 is TGCGCCAGCAGTGAGTCGGGACTTACTGGAAACACCATATATTTT. Translated, it gives CASSESGLTGNTIYF.

The J gene is TRBJ2-1, the V gene TRBV4-3; D might be TRBD2 (5 bases). Germline V lookup: CDR1 LGHNA, CDR2 YSLEER. Trimming took 0 bases from V and 10 from J, leaving 13 bases between them. This CDR3 is 14 amino acids long. This CDR3 reads CASSQESSRREQFF. CDR3 DNA sequence: TGCGCCAGCAGCCAAGAGTCCAGTCGGAGGGAGCAGTTCTTC.

This rearrangement joins TRBV7-6 to TRBJ2-3, with TRBD2 identical over 8 bases. Trimming at V came to 5 bases and at J to 2 bases, leaving 6 bases not matched to a gene. From germline, CDR1 is SGHVS and CDR2 FNYEAQ. The CDR3 runs to 15 residues. CDR3 coding DNA: TGTGCCAGCAGCCGGGAGGGGACATACACAGATACGCAGTATTTT. It is translated as CASSREGTYTDTQYF.

The CDR3 DNA follows: TGTGCCAGCAGCGTACTAGGACAGCTCAATCAGCCCCAGCATTTT. Translation gives CASSVLGQLNQPQHF. V is TRBV6-1 and J is TRBJ1-5, with a possible D match to TRBD1 (6 bases). Trimming removed 6 bases at V and 3 bases at J, with 15 bases between. This CDR3 is 15 amino acids long. Germline V CDR1 and CDR2: MNHNS, SASEGT.

The genes are TRBV6-5 and TRBJ2-7; 9 bases agree with TRBD1. The junction had 9 bases not matched to a gene; V was cut back by 4 bases and J by 5 bases. In germline, CDR1 is MNHEY, CDR2 SVGAGI. The CDR3 length is 15 residues. The CDR3 DNA follows: TGTGCCAGCAGTTTCGGGACAGGGAGGTTCAACGAGCAGTACTTC. Translating gives CASSFGTGRFNEQYF.

The genes are TRBV7-6 and TRBJ2-2, with 9 bases that match TRBD1. This CDR3 has 16 amino acids. CDR1 SGHVS and CDR2 FNYEAQ come from the germline V gene. With 6 bases clipped from V and 6 bases from J, the junction kept 11 bases outside the gene matches. CDR3 bases: TGTGCCAGCAGGCCCGGACAGGGGATACATCCCGGGGAGCTGTTTTTT. Translated, it gives CASRPGQGIHPGELFF. The whole variable domain, filled in from reference TRBV7-6 and TRBJ2-2, reads GAGVSQSPRYKVTKRGQDVALRCDPISGHVSLYWYRQALGQGPEFLTYFNYEAQQDKSGLPNDRFSAERPEGSISTLTIQRTEQRDSAMYRCASRPGQGIHPGELFFGEGSRLTVL.

The rearrangement joins TRBV19 to TRBJ1-4; D uncertain. The CDR3 sequence is 14 residues long. V gave up 7 bases and J gave up 0 bases, with 9 bases separating them. Germline V gene lookup returns CDR1 LNHDA and CDR2 SQIVND (reference sequence). CDR3 coding DNA: TGTGCCAGTAAGGAGGTTGCAACTAATGAAAAACTGTTTTTT. It yields the protein CASKEVATNEKLFF.

CDR3 in amino acids: CASSFGHRNYGYTF. The CDR3 bases are TGTGCCAGCAGTTTTGGGCACCGAAACTATGGCTACACCTTC. The chain couples TRBV27 to TRBJ1-2; the D is unclear. Trimming pared 3 bases from V and 2 bases from J, leaving 10 bases between. CDR3 size: 14 residues. CDR1 is MNHEY, CDR2 SMNVEV, per germline (reference sequence).

The CDR3 DNA is TGTGCCAGTAGTAGGCAGGATGAAAAACTGTTTTTT. Amino acid sequence: CASSRQDEKLFF. V gene TRBV19 combines with J gene TRBJ1-4; D unclear. The CDR3 has 12 residues. Germline CDR1 and CDR2: LNHDA and SQIVND (reference sequence). Trimming left V 4 bases short and J 6 bases short, with 6 bases between.

The chain joins TRBV25-1 to TRBJ1-1, with 7 nucleotides matching TRBD1. J lost 6 bases, V lost 1 base, and 8 bases had no gene match. Germline CDR1 and CDR2: MGHDK and SYGVNS. The CDR3 length is 15 residues. The CDR3 spells CASSELYRGGAEAFF. CDR3 bases: TGTGCCAGCAGTGAATTGTACAGGGGAGGCGCTGAAGCTTTCTTT.

The chain combines TRBV7-3 with TRBJ2-3; 11 bases fit TRBD1. Germline CDR1 SGHTA, CDR2 FQGTGA. V lost 1 base to trimming and J lost 4 bases; unmatched junction nucleotides: 4. The CDR3 extends over 16 amino acids. The CDR3 DNA sequence: TGTGCCAGCAGCTTAAGGGGACAGGGGGGCCCAGATACGCAGTATTTT. It yields the protein CASSLRGQGGPDTQYF. The complete variable domain, with remaining parts taken from reference TRBV7-3 and TRBJ2-3, reads GAGVSQTPSNKVTEKGKYVELRCDPISGHTALYWYRQSLGQGPEFLIYFQGTGAADDSGLPNDRFFAVRPEGSVSTLKIQRTERGDSAVYLCASSLRGQGGPDTQYFGPGTRLTVL.

The chain employs TRBV28 and TRBJ2-3; the D is unclear. The CDR3 covers 15 residues. V gave up 6 bases and J gave up 2 bases, with 15 bases separating them. Per germline, CDR1 MDHEN and CDR2 SYDVKM. In DNA, the CDR3 is TGTGCCAGCAGCCCCCCCTCCCAACTCACAGATACGCAGTATTTT. This codes for CASSPPSQLTDTQYF.

The chain recombines TRBV9 with TRBJ1-1; D not resolved. V was shortened by 0 bases and J by 8 bases, with 17 bases between the two germline ends. Germline lookup yields CDR1 SGDLS and CDR2 YYNGEE. CDR3 length: 15 amino acids. The CDR3 DNA reads as TGTGCCAGCAGCGTAGATGGTTGGGCAGGCCTAGAAGCTTTCTTT. Its translation: CASSVDGWAGLEAFF.

This clone has a handful of counts. V and J are TRBV27 and TRBJ2-7; 10 positions agree with TRBD1. CDR3 length: 15 residues. Trimming removed 7 bases from V and 0 bases from J; junction bases left unmatched: 6. Germline V gene sequence: CDR1 MNHEY, CDR2 SMNVEV (reference sequence). The CDR3 here is CASTIRTGGSYEQYF. CDR3 nucleotide sequence: TGTGCCAGCACTATCCGGACAGGGGGCTCCTACGAGCAGTACTTC.

This sequence joins TRBV12-5 and TRBJ1-4; D gene ambiguous. CDR3 length equals 14 residues. V was shortened by 5 bases and J by 0 bases, with 7 bases between the two germline ends. From germline, CDR1 is LGHNT and CDR2 FRNRAP. The CDR3 here is CASGPPATNEKLFF. CDR3 sequence (DNA): TGTGCTAGTGGTCCCCCCGCAACTAATGAAAAACTGTTTTTT. Based on the CDR3 plus reference TRBV12-5 and TRBJ1-4, the full variable domain is DARVTQTPRHKVTEMGQEVTMRCQPILGHNTVFWYRQTMMQGLELLAYFRNRAPLDDSGMPKDRFSAEMPDATLATLKIQPSEPRDSAVYFCASGPPATNEKLFFGSGTQLSVL.